This entry is about one T cell receptor (beta chain). What it recognizes is unknown. Sequencing of the DNA from cultured CD4+ T cells was carried out with the Oncomine TCR Beta short-read assay. TCRdb reprocessed the PCR reads with MiXCR, giving one entry per CDR3 protein. The table lists around 22,000 distinct CDR3 sequences, roughly 33% of them singletons. The data were obtained in a study of vaccination and CD4 T cells after COVID-19. About the study: At a median approximately 100 days (range 35 to 161) after diagnosis, post-COVID samples were drawn. Study findings and constraints: The researchers studied relatively few convalescent patients and omitted early post-infection timepoints.

Indicated treatment: roughly 10-day PBMC culture with coronavirus spike peptide pools or control peptides (ViraFEST assay). After removal of 1 base from V and 4 bases from J, the junction contained 0 bases not matched to a gene. The CDR3 is 13 amino acids. Germline V gene lookup returns CDR1 SGHTA and CDR2 FQGNSA. This chain connects TRBV7-2 to TRBJ1-1; 7 nucleotides match TRBD1. This TCR derives from a human donor with COVID-19. The specimen was cultured CD4+ T cells from blood. CDR3 nucleotides: TGTGCCAGCAGCTTAGGACAGGGCACTGAAGCTTTCTTT. Translating gives CASSLGQGTEAFF.